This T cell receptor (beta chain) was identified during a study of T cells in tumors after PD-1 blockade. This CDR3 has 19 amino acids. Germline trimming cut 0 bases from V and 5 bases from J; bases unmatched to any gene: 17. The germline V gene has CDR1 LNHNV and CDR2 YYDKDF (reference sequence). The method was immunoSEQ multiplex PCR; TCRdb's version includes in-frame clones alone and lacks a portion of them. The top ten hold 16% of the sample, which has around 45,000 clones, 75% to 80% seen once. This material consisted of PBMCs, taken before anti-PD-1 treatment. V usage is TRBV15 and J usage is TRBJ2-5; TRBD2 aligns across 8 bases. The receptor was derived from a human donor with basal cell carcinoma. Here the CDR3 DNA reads TGTGCCACCAGCAGAGATCCCCCCGGAAGCGGGAGTCACAGCGAGACCCAGTACTTC. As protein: CATSRDPPGSGSHSETQYF.